Reported below is one T cell receptor beta chain. Random hexamers were used to reverse transcribe an amount of roughly 0.45 to 1 ug RNA. Each CDR3 protein is one row after TCRdb ran MiXCR on the immunoSEQ multiplex PCR reads. In the table there are around 300,000 distinct CDR3 sequences, roughly 85% of which are singletons. The record originates from a study of CD8 T cells in Susac syndrome. The V and J ends lost 3 bases and 5 bases respectively, with 13 bases between them. This CDR3 has 14 residues. From blood CD8+ and CD4+ T cells, the TCR beta chain was sequenced. The sample taken for sequencing was CD8+ T cells from PBMCs. V gene TRBV12-3 or TRBV12-4 combines with J gene TRBJ2-5, with D perhaps matching TRBD2 (6 bases). The TCR originated in a human donor with multiple sclerosis. The CDR3 reads CASSFRGRLETQYF. The CDR3 DNA sequence: TGTGCCAGCAGTTTTCGGGGGAGGCTGGAGACCCAGTACTTC.